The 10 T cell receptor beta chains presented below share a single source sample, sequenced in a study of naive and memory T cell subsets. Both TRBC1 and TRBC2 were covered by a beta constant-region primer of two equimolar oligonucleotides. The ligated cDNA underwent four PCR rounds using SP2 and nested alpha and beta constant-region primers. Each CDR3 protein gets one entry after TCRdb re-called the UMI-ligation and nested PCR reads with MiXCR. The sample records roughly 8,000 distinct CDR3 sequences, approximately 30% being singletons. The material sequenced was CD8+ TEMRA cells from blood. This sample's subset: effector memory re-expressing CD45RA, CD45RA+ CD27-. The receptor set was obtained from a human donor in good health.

The chain's CDR3 is CSAGNYEQYF. DNA of the CDR3: TGCAGTGCGGGGAACTACGAGCAGTACTTC. The chain uses TRBV20-1 and TRBJ2-7; D unresolved. The CDR3 consists of 10 residues. From germline, CDR1 is DFQATT and CDR2 SNEGSKA (reference sequence). V lost 6 bases, J lost 3 bases, and 6 bases lay in between.

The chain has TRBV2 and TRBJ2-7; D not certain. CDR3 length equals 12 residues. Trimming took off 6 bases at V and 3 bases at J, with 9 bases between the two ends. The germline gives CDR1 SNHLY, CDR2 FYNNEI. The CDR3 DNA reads TGTGCCAGCAGGACTGATCTCTACGAGCAGTACTTC. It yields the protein CASRTDLYEQYF. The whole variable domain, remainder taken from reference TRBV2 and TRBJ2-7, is EPEVTQTPSHQVTQMGQEVILRCVPISNHLYFYWYRQILGQKVEFLVSFYNNEISEKSEIFDDQFSVERPDGSNFTLKIRSTKLEDSAMYFCASRTDLYEQYFGPGTRLTVT.

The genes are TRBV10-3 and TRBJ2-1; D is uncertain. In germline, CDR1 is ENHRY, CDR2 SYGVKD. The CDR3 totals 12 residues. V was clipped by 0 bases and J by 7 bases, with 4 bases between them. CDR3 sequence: CAISESTNEQFF. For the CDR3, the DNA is TGTGCCATCAGTGAGTCGACTAATGAGCAGTTCTTC.

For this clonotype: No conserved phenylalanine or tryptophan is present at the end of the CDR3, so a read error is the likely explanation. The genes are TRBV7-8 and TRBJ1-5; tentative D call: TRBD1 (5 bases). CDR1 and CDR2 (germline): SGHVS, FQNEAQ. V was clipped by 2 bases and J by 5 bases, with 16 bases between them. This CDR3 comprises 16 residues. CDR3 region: CASSLKGGEGYQPQHI. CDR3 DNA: TGTGCCAGCAGCTTAAAAGGAGGGGAGGGATATCAGCCCCAGCATATT.

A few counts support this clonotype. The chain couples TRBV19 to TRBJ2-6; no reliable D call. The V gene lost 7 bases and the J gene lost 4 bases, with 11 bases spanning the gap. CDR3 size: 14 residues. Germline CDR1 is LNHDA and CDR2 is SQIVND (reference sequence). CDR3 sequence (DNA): TGTGCCAGTACCAACCCCAGGGGGGCCAACGTCCTGACTTTC. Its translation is CASTNPRGANVLTF.

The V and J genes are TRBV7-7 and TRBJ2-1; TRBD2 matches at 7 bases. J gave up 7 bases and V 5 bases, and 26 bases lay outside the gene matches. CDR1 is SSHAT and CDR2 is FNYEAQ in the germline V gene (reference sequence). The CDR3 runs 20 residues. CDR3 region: CASSARDYTETRGDVNEQFF. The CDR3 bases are TGTGCCAGCAGCGCCCGGGACTACACCGAAACCCGGGGGGATGTGAATGAGCAGTTCTTC.

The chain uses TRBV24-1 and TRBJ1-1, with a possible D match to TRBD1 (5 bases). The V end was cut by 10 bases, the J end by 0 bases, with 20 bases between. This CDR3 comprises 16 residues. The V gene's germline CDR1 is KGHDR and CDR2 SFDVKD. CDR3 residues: CATSSGPFTMNTEAFF. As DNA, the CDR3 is TGTGCCACTTCGTCGGGGCCATTCACTATGAACACTGAAGCTTTCTTT.

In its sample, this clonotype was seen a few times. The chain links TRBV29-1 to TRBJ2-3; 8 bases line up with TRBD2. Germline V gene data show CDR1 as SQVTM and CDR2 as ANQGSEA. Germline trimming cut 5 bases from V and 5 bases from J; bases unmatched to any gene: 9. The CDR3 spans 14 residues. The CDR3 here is CSVLGLVGGDTQYF. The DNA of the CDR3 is TGCAGCGTTTTGGGACTAGTTGGCGGAGATACGCAGTATTTT.

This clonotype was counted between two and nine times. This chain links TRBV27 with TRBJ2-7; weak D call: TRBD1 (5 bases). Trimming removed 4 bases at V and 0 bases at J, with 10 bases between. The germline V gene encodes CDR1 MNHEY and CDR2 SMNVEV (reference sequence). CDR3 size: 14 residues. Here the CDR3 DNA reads TGTGCCAGCAGTTCCCAGACAGACTCCTACGAGCAGTACTTC. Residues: CASSSQTDSYEQYF.

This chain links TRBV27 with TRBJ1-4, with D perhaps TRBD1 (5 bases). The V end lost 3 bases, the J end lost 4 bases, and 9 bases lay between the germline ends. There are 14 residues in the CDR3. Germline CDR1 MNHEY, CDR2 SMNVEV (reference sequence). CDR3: CASSLLGVNEKLFF. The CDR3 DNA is TGTGCCAGCAGTTTGCTGGGGGTTAATGAAAAACTGTTTTTT. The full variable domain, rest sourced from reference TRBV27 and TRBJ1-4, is EAQVTQNPRYLITVTGKKLTVTCSQNMNHEYMSWYRQDPGLGLRQIYYSMNVEVTDKGDVPEGYKVSRKEKRNFPLILESPSPNQTSLYFCASSLLGVNEKLFFGSGTQLSVL.